One T cell receptor beta chain is described in this entry. Trimming pared 6 bases from V and 5 bases from J, leaving 5 bases between. The CDR3 has 12 residues. Looked up from germline, CDR1 is MGHDK and CDR2 is SYGVNS. Measured with immunoSEQ multiplex PCR; TCRdb has only the in-frame clones, and not every one. The sample consists of approximately 240,000 clones, around 90% of them appearing once. This study enrolled people aged 18 to 89 from about two dozen US geographic areas. Cohorts were based on clinical histories the participants reported. The sample comes from a study of blood T cell repertoires in COVID-19. Turning to the study itself: The United States, Italy and Spain supplied acute and convalescent COVID-19 samples. T cells, B-cell-depleted T cells, or PBMCs provided the cDNA or gDNA that served as material.

Sequences were obtained from PBMCs or T cells enriched from blood (not recorded which). This clonotype originated in a woman younger than 45 with acute COVID-19. The chain links TRBV25-1 to TRBJ1-6; possibly TRBD1 for D (5 bases). The CDR3 loop reads CASRDNNSPLHF. The CDR3 DNA sequence: TGTGCCAGCAGGGACAATAATTCACCCCTCCACTTT.